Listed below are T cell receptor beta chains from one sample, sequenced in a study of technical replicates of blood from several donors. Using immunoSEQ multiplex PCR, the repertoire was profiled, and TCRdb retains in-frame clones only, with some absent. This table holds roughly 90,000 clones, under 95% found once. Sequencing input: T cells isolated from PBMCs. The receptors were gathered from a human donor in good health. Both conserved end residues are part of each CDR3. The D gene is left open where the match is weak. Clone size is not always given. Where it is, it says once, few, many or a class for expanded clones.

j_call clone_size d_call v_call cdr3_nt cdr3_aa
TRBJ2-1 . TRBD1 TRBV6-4 TGTGCCAGCAGTGAAGCAGGGGGCTCCTACAATGAGCAGTTCTTC CASSEAGGSYNEQFF
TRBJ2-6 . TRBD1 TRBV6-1 TGTGCCAGCAGCCAACAGGGGCAACGGGACAACGTCCTGACTTTC CASSQQGQRDNVLTF
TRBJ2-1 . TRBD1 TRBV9 TGTGCCAGCAGCGTCCGGGACAGCTCCTACAATGAGCAGTTCTTC CASSVRDSSYNEQFF
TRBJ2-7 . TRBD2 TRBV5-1 TGCGCCAGACGGCCCGCCCTAGCGGGGGCCTTCTCCTACGAGCAGTACTTC CARRPALAGAFSYEQYF
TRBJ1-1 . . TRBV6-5 TGTGCCAGCAGTTATACGGGGGCGGGGGTCACTGAAGCTTTCTTT CASSYTGAGVTEAFF
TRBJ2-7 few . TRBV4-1 TGCGCCAGCAGCCAGTCGGGATTAGCATCCTACGAGCAGTACTTC CASSQSGLASYEQYF
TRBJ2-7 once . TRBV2 TGTGCCAGCAGGTACAGGACCTACGAGCAGTACTTC CASRYRTYEQYF
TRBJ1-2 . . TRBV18 TGTGCCAGCTCACCCCCGGTGGGCACAGGGCTGGGGGATGGCTACACCTTC CASSPPVGTGLGDGYTF
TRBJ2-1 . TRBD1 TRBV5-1 TGCGCCAGCAGCCTGGGACAGGGCGACAATGAGCAGTTCTTC CASSLGQGDNEQFF
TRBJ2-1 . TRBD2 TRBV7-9 TGTGCCAGCAGCTTAACGGCGGGAGGGCCGAATGAGCAGTTCTTC CASSLTAGGPNEQFF
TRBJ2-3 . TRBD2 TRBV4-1 TGCGCCAGCAAGCTTGCGACTAGCGGGAGCATAGATACGCAGTATTTT CASKLATSGSIDTQYF
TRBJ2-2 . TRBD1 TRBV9 TGTGCCAGCAGTTACCTTCACAGGGGCGACACCGGGGAGCTGTTTTTT CASSYLHRGDTGELFF
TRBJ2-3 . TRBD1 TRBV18 TGTGCCAGCTCACCGGTCCGGGGACAGAGCACAGATACGCAGTATTTT CASSPVRGQSTDTQYF
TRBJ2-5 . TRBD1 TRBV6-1 TGTGCCAGCAGGATCCAGGGACAGACACAAGAGACCCAGTACTTC CASRIQGQTQETQYF
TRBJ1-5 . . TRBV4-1 TGCGCCAGCAGCCCTGACAGGTTTGGTCGCAATCAGCCCCAGCATTTT CASSPDRFGRNQPQHF
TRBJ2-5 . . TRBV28 TGTGCCAGCAGTTTCGGAGTCAGGGGTGAGACCCAGTACTTC CASSFGVRGETQYF
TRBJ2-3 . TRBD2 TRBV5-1 TGCGCCAGCGGTGCTCTCGGGGGGACGGAGACAGATACGCAGTATTTT CASGALGGTETDTQYF
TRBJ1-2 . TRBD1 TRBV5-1 TGCGCCAGCAGCTTCGGTCTGACAGGGCCTGATGGCTACACCTTC CASSFGLTGPDGYTF
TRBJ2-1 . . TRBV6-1 TGTGCCAGCAGTGAAGGGTTCCACCCGGATGAGCAGTTCTTC CASSEGFHPDEQFF
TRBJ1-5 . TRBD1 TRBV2 TGTGCCAGCGGGGGGTACAGGGGAGAGGGGGATAGCAATCAGCCCCAGCATTTT CASGGYRGEGDSNQPQHF
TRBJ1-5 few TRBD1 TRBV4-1 TGCGCCAGCAGCCCAGGACAGGGCCCTTGGCAGCCCCAGCATTTT CASSPGQGPWQPQHF
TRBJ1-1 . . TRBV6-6 TGTGCCAGCAGTTCCTCGGGGGCACAAGCTTTCTTT CASSSSGAQAFF
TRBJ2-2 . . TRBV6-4 TGTGCCAGCAGTGACTTAAACACCGGGGAGCTGTTTTTT CASSDLNTGELFF